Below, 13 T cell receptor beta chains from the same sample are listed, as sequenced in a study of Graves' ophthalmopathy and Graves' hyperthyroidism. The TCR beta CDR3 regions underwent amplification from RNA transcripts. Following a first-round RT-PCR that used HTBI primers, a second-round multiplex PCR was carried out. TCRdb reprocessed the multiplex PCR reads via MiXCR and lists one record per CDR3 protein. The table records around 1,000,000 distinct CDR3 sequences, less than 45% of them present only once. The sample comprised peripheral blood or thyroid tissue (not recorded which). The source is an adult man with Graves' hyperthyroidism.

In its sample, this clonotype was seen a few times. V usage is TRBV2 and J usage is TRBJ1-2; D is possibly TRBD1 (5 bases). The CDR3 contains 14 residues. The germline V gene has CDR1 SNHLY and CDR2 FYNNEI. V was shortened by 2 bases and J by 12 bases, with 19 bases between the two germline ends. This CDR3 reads CASSERGQNSGNTF. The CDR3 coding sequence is TGTGCCAGCAGTGAAAGGGGTCAGAACTCTGGAAACACCTTC.

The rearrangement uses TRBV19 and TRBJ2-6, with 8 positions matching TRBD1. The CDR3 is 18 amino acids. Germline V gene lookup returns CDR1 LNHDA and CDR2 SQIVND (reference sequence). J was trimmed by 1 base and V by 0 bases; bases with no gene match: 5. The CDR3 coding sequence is TGTGCCAGTAGTATAGAAGCAGGGGGCGCATCTGGGGCCAACGTCCTGACTTTC. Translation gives CASSIEAGGASGANVLTF.

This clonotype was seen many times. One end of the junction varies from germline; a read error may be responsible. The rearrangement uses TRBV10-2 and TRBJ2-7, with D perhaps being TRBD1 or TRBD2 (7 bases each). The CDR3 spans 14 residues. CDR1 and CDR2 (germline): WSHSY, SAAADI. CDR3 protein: CASSQGGDTSEQYF. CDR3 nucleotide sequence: TGTGCCAGCAGCCAGGGGGGGGACACAAGCGAGCAGTACTTC.

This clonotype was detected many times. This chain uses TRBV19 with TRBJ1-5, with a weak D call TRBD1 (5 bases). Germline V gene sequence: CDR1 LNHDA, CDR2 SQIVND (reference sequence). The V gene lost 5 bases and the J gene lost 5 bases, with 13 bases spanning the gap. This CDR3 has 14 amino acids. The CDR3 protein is CASSPFRGDQPQHF. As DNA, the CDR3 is TGTGCCAGTAGTCCCTTCCGGGGGGATCAGCCCCAGCATTTT.

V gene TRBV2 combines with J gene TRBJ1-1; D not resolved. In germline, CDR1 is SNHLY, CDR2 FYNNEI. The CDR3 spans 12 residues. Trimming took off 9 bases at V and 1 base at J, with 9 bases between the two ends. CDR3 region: CASLGQNTEAFF. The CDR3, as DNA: TGTGCCAGTCTCGGCCAGAACACTGAAGCTTTCTTT.

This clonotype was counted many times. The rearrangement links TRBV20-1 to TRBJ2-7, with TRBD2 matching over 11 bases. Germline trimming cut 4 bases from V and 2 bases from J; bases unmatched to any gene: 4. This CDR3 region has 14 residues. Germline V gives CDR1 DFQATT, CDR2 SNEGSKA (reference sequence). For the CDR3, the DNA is TGCAGTGCTATCCTAGCGGGGGGACCCTACGAGCAGTACTTC. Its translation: CSAILAGGPYEQYF.

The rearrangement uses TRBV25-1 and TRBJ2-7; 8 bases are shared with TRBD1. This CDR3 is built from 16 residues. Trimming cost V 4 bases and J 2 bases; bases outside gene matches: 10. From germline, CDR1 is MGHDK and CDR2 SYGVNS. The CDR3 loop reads CASSAHPGTGTYEQYF. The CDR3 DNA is TGTGCCAGCAGTGCGCACCCCGGGACAGGCACCTACGAGCAGTACTTC.

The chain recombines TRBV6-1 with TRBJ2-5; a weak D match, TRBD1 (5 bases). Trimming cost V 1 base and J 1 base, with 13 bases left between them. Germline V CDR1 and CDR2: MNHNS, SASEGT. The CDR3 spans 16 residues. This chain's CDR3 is CASSEGLRGGQETQYF. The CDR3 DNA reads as TGTGCCAGCAGTGAAGGTTTAAGGGGCGGCCAAGAGACCCAGTACTTC.

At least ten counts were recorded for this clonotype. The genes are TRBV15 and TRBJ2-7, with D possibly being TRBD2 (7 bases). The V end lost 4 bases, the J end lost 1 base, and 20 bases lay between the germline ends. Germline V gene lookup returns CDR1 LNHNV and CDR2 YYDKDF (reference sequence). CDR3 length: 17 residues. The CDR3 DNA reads TGTGCCACCAGCACCGATCTCAGGGGAGGGGGATCCTACGAGCAGTACTTC. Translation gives CATSTDLRGGGSYEQYF. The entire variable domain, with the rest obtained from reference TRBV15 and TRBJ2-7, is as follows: DAMVIQNPRYQVTQFGKPVTLSCSQTLNHNVMYWYQQKSSQAPKLLFHYYDKDFNNEADTPDNFQSRRPNTSFCFLDIRSPGLGDTAMYLCATSTDLRGGGSYEQYFGPGTRLTVT.

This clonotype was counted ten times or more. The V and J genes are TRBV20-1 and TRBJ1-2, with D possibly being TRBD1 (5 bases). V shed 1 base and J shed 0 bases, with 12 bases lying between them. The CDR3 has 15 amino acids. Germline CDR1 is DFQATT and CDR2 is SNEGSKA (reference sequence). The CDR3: CSARVGQGANYGYTF. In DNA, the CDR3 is TGCAGTGCTAGAGTTGGACAAGGAGCTAACTATGGCTACACCTTC.

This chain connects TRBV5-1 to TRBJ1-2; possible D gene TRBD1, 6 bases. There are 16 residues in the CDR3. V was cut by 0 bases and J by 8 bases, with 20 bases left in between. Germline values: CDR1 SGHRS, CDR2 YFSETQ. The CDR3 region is CASSLANGQSANGYTF. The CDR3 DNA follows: TGCGCCAGCAGCTTGGCCAATGGACAGTCAGCGAACGGCTACACCTTC.

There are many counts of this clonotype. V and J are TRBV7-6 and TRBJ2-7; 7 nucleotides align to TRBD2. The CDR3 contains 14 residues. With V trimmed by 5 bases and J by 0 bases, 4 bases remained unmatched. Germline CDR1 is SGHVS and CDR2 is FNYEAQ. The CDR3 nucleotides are TGTGCCAGCAGCGCCGGGACTAACTCCTACGAGCAGTACTTC. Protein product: CASSAGTNSYEQYF.

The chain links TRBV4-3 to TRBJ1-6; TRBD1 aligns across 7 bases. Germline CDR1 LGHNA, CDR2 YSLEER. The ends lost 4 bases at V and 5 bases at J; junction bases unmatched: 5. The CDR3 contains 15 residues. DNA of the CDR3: TGCGCCAGCAGCCTCTGGGACAGAGATAATTCACCCCTCCACTTT. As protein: CASSLWDRDNSPLHF.